The 10 T cell receptor beta chains presented below share a single source sample, sequenced in a study of cytomegalovirus exposure and HLA in healthy donors. The PCR was carried out with 60 Vbeta primers and 13 Jbeta primers. Data came from immunoSEQ multiplex PCR; TCRdb stores just in-frame clones and leaves some out. The top ten clones hold 5.5% to 7.5% of a sample with 130,000 or so clones, over 8.5% of them seen once. Sample: PBMCs. The receptors stem from a woman aged 40 to 49 in good health and CMV-seropositive.

In its sample, this clone was seen a few times. V is TRBV11-2 and J is TRBJ2-5; 14 nucleotides agree with TRBD2. The CDR3 totals 17 residues. CDR1 and CDR2 (germline): SGHAT, FQNNGV. After removal of 3 bases from V and 14 bases from J, the junction contained 17 bases not matched to a gene. CDR3 DNA: TGTGCCAGCAGCTTTAAGGCCTCGGGACTAGCGGGGGCGTCCGAATACTTC. This gives the protein CASSFKASGLAGASEYF.

This clone was picked up a small number of times. The rearrangement links TRBV21-1 to TRBJ1-2; the table's D call of TRBD1 was not tested on the DNA. TRBV21-1 counts as a pseudogene. CDR3 size: 13 residues. CDR3 protein: CASSKVGGYGYTF. The CDR3 DNA reads as TGTGCCAGCAGCAAAGTAGGGGGATATGGCTACACCTTC.

The gene calls are TRBV19 and TRBJ1-5; 7 nucleotides align to TRBD1. From germline, CDR1 is LNHDA and CDR2 SQIVND (reference sequence). The CDR3 totals 14 residues. With 8 bases clipped from V and 8 bases from J, the junction kept 12 bases outside the gene matches. CDR3 nucleotide sequence: TGTGCCAGTGTGATTTCGGGACAGATAGAGCCCCAGCATTTT. Its protein product is CASVISGQIEPQHF.

This chain connects TRBV7-9 to TRBJ1-2; TRBD1 aligns across 8 bases. Trimming removed 3 bases from V and 8 bases from J; junction bases left unmatched: 8. The CDR3 is made up of 14 amino acids. Germline CDR1 and CDR2: SEHNR and FQNEAQ (reference sequence). The chain's CDR3 is CASSFKDRDEGYTF. The DNA of the CDR3 is TGTGCCAGCAGCTTCAAGGACAGGGATGAAGGCTACACCTTC.

The rearrangement links TRBV28 to TRBJ2-2, with D possibly TRBD1 on 6 matching bases. This CDR3 comprises 14 residues. Trimming stripped 3 bases from V and 7 bases from J, with 12 bases between. Germline V gene data show CDR1 as MDHEN and CDR2 as SYDVKM. The DNA for the CDR3 is TGTGCCAGCAGTTTTTCAGGGGAAGTCGGGGAGCTGTTTTTT. It translates to CASSFSGEVGELFF.

The table lists this clone with a few counts. The CDR3 here is CASSAEGSGSSGNTIYF. The DNA of the CDR3 is TGTGCCAGCAGCGCAGAAGGGAGCGGGAGCTCTGGAAACACCATATATTTT. The chain is built from TRBV9 and TRBJ1-3; D not resolved. Trimming left V 3 bases short and J 0 bases short, with 16 bases between. Germline V gives CDR1 SGDLS, CDR2 YYNGEE. This CDR3 spans 17 amino acids.

The V call is TRBV7-6, the J call TRBJ2-3; the D is unclear. The CDR3 extends over 12 amino acids. V dropped 5 bases and J dropped 4 bases, with 7 bases sitting between them. Germline V CDR1 and CDR2: SGHVS, FNYEAQ. The chain's CDR3 is CASSDFADTQYF. The DNA of the CDR3 is TGTGCCAGCAGCGACTTCGCAGATACGCAGTATTTT. Combining the CDR3 with reference TRBV7-6 and TRBJ2-3 gives the whole variable domain GAGVSQSPRYKVTKRGQDVALRCDPISGHVSLYWYRQALGQGPEFLTYFNYEAQQDKSGLPNDRFSAERPEGSISTLTIQRTEQRDSAMYRCASSDFADTQYFGPGTRLTVL.

The chain is built from TRBV19 and TRBJ1-1, with D perhaps TRBD1 (6 bases). From germline, CDR1 is LNHDA and CDR2 SQIVND (reference sequence). The V end was cut by 1 base, the J end by 1 base, with 13 bases between. This CDR3 has 16 residues. CDR3 coding DNA: TGTGCCAGTAGTATAGGTGGGGGGGCCTGGAACACTGAAGCTTTCTTT. It yields the protein CASSIGGGAWNTEAFF.

This clone has a count of ten or more. The chain has TRBV19 and TRBJ2-2, with no clear D. The CDR3 is made up of 14 amino acids. Germline V lookup: CDR1 LNHDA, CDR2 SQIVND (reference sequence). V lost 1 base to trimming and J lost 0 bases, with 3 bases between them. CDR3 protein: CASSIVANTGELFF. CDR3 sequence (DNA): TGTGCCAGTAGTATAGTAGCGAACACCGGGGAGCTGTTTTTT.

The genes are TRBV5-1 and TRBJ1-4, with 7 nucleotides matching TRBD1. The V gene's germline CDR1 is SGHRS and CDR2 YFSETQ. The CDR3 runs to 15 residues. J lost 6 bases, V lost 4 bases, and 9 bases had no gene match. The CDR3 loop is CASSGRQGGDEKLFF. The CDR3, as DNA: TGCGCCAGCAGCGGCCGACAGGGTGGGGATGAAAAACTGTTTTTT.